The 24 T cell receptor beta chains presented below share a single source sample, sequenced in a study of blood T cells in healthy people across ages. A sample-barcoded 5' primer and a J-beta primer mix were used in a second PCR of roughly 7 to 11 cycles. TCRdb recomputed calls from the 5' RACE reads with MiXCR, one row per CDR3 protein. The sample lists hundreds of thousands of distinct CDR3 sequences; around 43% were seen once. The sample consisted of blood. All receptors come from a man older than 75 in good health.

With respect to this clonotype: Being one base from a much bigger clone, this may be a read error. For the CDR3, the DNA is TGTGTCAGCAGCTTAGTGGGCGGCGGGGATAGCAATCAGCCCCAGCATTTT. The encoded protein is CVSSLVGGGDSNQPQHF. The chain couples TRBV7-8 to TRBJ1-5; D remains ambiguous. CDR1 and CDR2 (germline): SGHVS, FQNEAQ. The CDR3 consists of 17 residues.

The chain uses TRBV10-3 and TRBJ1-5; no clear D. The CDR3 contains 16 residues. CDR1 and CDR2 from the germline V gene are ENHRY and SYGVKD. V was trimmed by 10 bases and J by 0 bases, leaving 19 bases between them. CDR3 sequence: CATRNPAGYSNQPQHF. The CDR3 DNA reads as TGTGCCACCAGAAATCCGGCGGGATATAGCAATCAGCCCCAGCATTTT.

As concerns this clonotype: One base away lies a much larger clone, so this may be a sequencing read error. The V gene is TRBV4-3, the J gene TRBJ2-1, with D possibly called TRBD1 or TRBD2 (6 bases each). The CDR3 runs 15 residues. From germline, CDR1 is LGHNA and CDR2 YSLEER. V lost 4 bases and J 13 bases, leaving 23 bases between the germline ends. The CDR3 bases are TGCGCCAGCAGCCGAAATGGAGGGGGGCTGGAGACCCAGTTCTTC. This codes for CASSRNGGGLETQFF.

The V call is TRBV4-2, the J call TRBJ1-2; possible D gene TRBD1, 5 bases. The V and J ends lost 0 bases and 1 base respectively, with 18 bases between them. CDR3 length equals 18 residues. Germline lookup yields CDR1 LGHNA and CDR2 YNFKEQ. The CDR3 nucleotides read TGTGCCAGCAGCCAAGATCCCTTTACAGGCTTTCTTAACTATGGCTACACCTTC. Translating it yields CASSQDPFTGFLNYGYTF.

A few counts support this clonotype. The V call is TRBV7-2, the J call TRBJ1-2; 10 nucleotides agree with TRBD1. The germline V gene has CDR1 SGHTA and CDR2 FQGNSA. The CDR3 is 15 residues long. Trimming at V came to 6 bases and at J to 8 bases, leaving 12 bases not matched to a gene. This CDR3 reads CASRQPGQGMGGYTF. The CDR3 DNA sequence: TGTGCCAGCAGACAACCGGGACAGGGGATGGGGGGCTACACCTTC.

Remarks on this clonotype: This may stem from a read error, because a much larger clone lies one nucleotide away. The rearrangement links TRBV13 to TRBJ2-7, with TRBD2 matching 7 bases. The CDR3 is 14 residues long. V lost 5 bases to trimming and J lost 4 bases; unmatched junction nucleotides: 8. The V gene's germline CDR1 is PRHDT and CDR2 FYEKMQ (reference sequence). This chain's CDR3 is CASSPRTRRYEQYV. The CDR3 coding sequence is TGTGCCAGCAGCCCCCGGACTAGAAGATACGAGCAGTACGTC.

V usage is TRBV5-5 and J usage is TRBJ2-5, with 7 positions matching TRBD1. The CDR3 runs 16 residues. V shed 5 bases, J shed 4 bases, and the junction held 14 bases outside the gene matches. Germline CDR1 is SGHKS and CDR2 is YYEKEE (reference sequence). The CDR3 is CASSGRSRSGGETQYF. CDR3 coding DNA: TGTGCCAGCAGTGGTCGGTCACGGTCAGGGGGAGAGACCCAGTACTTC.

This sequence joins TRBV6-2 or TRBV6-3 and TRBJ1-1; D perhaps matches TRBD1 (6 bases). Trimming cost V 6 bases and J 4 bases, with 18 bases left between them. CDR1 is MNHEY and CDR2 is SVGEGT in the germline V gene. The CDR3 covers 15 residues. The CDR3: CASRSGRGSTTEAFF. CDR3 bases: TGTGCCAGCAGATCCGGTAGGGGGTCGACCACTGAAGCTTTCTTT.

The CDR3 region has the DNA TGCAGTGCTAGGCCTGGGACAGCGTTTAATGAAAAACTGTTTTTT. It is translated as CSARPGTAFNEKLFF. This rearrangement joins TRBV20-1 to TRBJ1-4, with 7 bases identical to TRBD1. V shed 3 bases and J 4 bases; nucleotides not matched to a gene: 8. CDR1 and CDR2 (germline): DFQATT, SNEGSKA (reference sequence). This CDR3 is built from 15 residues.

This chain joins TRBV6-6 and TRBJ2-3, with D maybe TRBD1 (5 bases). V was pared by 8 bases and J by 5 bases, with 11 bases between. Germline V gene data show CDR1 as MNHNY and CDR2 as SVGAGI (reference sequence). CDR3 length: 12 residues. The CDR3 here is CASEGVGDTQYF. CDR3 bases: TGTGCCAGCGAAGGGGTCGGAGATACGCAGTATTTT.

This clonotype came up a few times. The CDR3 DNA follows: TGTGCCAGCAGCCAAAGTAACAGGGGGCTCGGCTATGGCTACACCTTC. Its translation is CASSQSNRGLGYGYTF. The chain carries TRBV9 and TRBJ1-2; 9 positions agree with TRBD1. The CDR3 sequence is 16 residues long. V was clipped by 4 bases and J by 4 bases; unmatched bases: 11. Germline V gene lookup returns CDR1 SGDLS and CDR2 YYNGEE.

The J gene is TRBJ2-2, the V gene TRBV7-8; D is ambiguous. This CDR3 contains 13 residues. Deletions cut 1 base from V and 6 bases from J, with 6 bases between. Germline V gives CDR1 SGHVS, CDR2 FQNEAQ. CDR3 nucleotides: TGTGCCAGCAGCTTAGAGGGCGCCGGGGAGCTGTTTTTT. This gives the protein CASSLEGAGELFF.

As concerns this clonotype: The junction does not match germline at one end; this may be a read error. V is TRBV4-3 and J is TRBJ2-1, with a possible D match to TRBD1 (6 bases). Germline V CDR1 and CDR2: LGHNA, YSLEER. The CDR3 sequence is 17 residues long. CDR3 residues: CASSQDILGAGTGELFF. The CDR3 nucleotides are TGCGCCAGCAGCCAAGATATTTTGGGGGCAGGTACCGGGGAGCTGTTCTTC.

The genes are TRBV6-2 or TRBV6-3 and TRBJ2-7; a weak D match, TRBD1 (6 bases). The germline V and J ends were trimmed by 7 bases and 7 bases, with 17 bases remaining between them. Germline CDR1 and CDR2: MNHEY and SVGEGT. The CDR3 is 13 amino acids. CDR3 coding DNA: TGTGCCAGCACCCTCATTCCCGGACAGGAGCAGTACTTC. Its protein product is CASTLIPGQEQYF.

V usage is TRBV9 and J usage is TRBJ2-1; 7 nucleotides line up with TRBD1. Germline assignment: CDR1 SGDLS and CDR2 YYNGEE. This CDR3 spans 14 amino acids. V trimming: 0 bases; J trimming: 6 bases; junction bases outside the gene matches: 3. The CDR3 loop reads CASSVEAGGNEQFF. The CDR3, as DNA: TGTGCCAGCAGCGTAGAGGCAGGGGGCAATGAGCAGTTCTTC.

This clonotype was seen only a few times. The chain has TRBV5-5 and TRBJ2-3, with 9 bases identical to TRBD1. CDR1 is SGHKS and CDR2 is YYEKEE in the germline V gene (reference sequence). After removal of 1 base from V and 6 bases from J, the junction contained 3 bases not matched to a gene. The CDR3 is 14 amino acids. CDR3 nucleotides: TGTGCCAGCAGCTTGATCGACAGGGGGGATACGCAGTATTTT. Protein sequence: CASSLIDRGDTQYF.

The rearrangement joins TRBV4-3 to TRBJ2-3, with D possibly being TRBD1 (6 bases). Germline V lookup: CDR1 LGHNA, CDR2 YSLEER. The CDR3 consists of 15 residues. Trimming cost V 1 base and J 4 bases, with 12 bases left between them. CDR3 amino acids: CASSQGEQGADTQYF. As DNA, the CDR3 is TGCGCCAGCAGCCAAGGCGAACAGGGCGCAGATACGCAGTATTTT.

The chain uses TRBV7-2 and TRBJ2-5; 9 nucleotides agree with TRBD1. The J segment lost 11 bases and the V segment lost 5 bases, leaving 15 bases of the junction unmatched. The CDR3 is made up of 15 amino acids. Germline V gene lookup returns CDR1 SGHTA and CDR2 FQGNSA. The CDR3 spells CASSPIPGQGYEQYF. In DNA, the CDR3 is TGTGCCAGCAGCCCGATCCCGGGACAGGGATATGAGCAGTACTTC.

About this clonotype: The junction shows a germline mismatch at one end, possibly a read error. The chain has TRBV6-1 and TRBJ2-7; D gene uncertain. The CDR3 loop spans 10 amino acids. The germline V gene encodes CDR1 MNHNS and CDR2 SASEGT. The CDR3 is CASNSYERYF. Written as DNA, the CDR3 is TGTGCCAGCAACTCCTACGAGCGGTACTTC.

V is TRBV4-3 and J is TRBJ2-7; 15 nucleotides line up with TRBD2. The CDR3 loop spans 18 amino acids. Germline values: CDR1 LGHNA, CDR2 YSLEER. Losses at the gene ends were 2 bases for V and 2 bases for J; bases not matched to a gene: 7. The CDR3, as DNA: TGCGCCAGCAGCCAACGGACTAGCGGGGGGGGTCCTCCCTACGAGCAGTACTTC. Encoded protein: CASSQRTSGGGPPYEQYF.

In its sample, this clonotype was seen a few times. The chain couples TRBV7-6 to TRBJ1-1; D is ambiguous. Germline CDR1 reads SGHVS; CDR2 reads FNYEAQ. The CDR3 consists of 14 residues. The V end lost 0 bases, the J end lost 1 base, and 6 bases lay between the germline ends. DNA for the CDR3: TGTGCCAGCAGCTTAGCTAGCCGGAACACTGAAGCTTTCTTT. Encoded protein: CASSLASRNTEAFF.

V is TRBV7-6 and J is TRBJ2-1, with TRBD2 as a possible D gene (7 bases). The V gene's germline CDR1 is SGHVS and CDR2 FNYEAQ. Trimming left V 2 bases short and J 0 bases short, with 17 bases between. The CDR3 covers 18 residues. CDR3 DNA sequence: TGTGCCAGCAGCTTATTGGCGGGGGCCACCAGCTCCTACAATGAGCAGTTCTTC. It specifies CASSLLAGATSSYNEQFF. The full variable domain, completed using reference TRBV7-6 and TRBJ2-1, is GAGVSQSPRYKVTKRGQDVALRCDPISGHVSLYWYRQALGQGPEFLTYFNYEAQQDKSGLPNDRFSAERPEGSISTLTIQRTEQRDSAMYRCASSLLAGATSSYNEQFFGPGTRLTVL.

This clonotype has ten or more counts. The J gene is TRBJ2-3, the V gene TRBV3-1, with TRBD1 matching 9 bases. Germline lookup yields CDR1 LGHDT and CDR2 YNNKEL (reference sequence). V dropped 4 bases and J dropped 2; count of bases not matched to a gene: 4. This CDR3 is 15 amino acids long. In nucleotides, the CDR3 is TGTGCCAGCAGCCCAGGACAGGGGTACACAGATACGCAGTATTTT. As protein: CASSPGQGYTDTQYF.

This clonotype was observed a few times. V usage is TRBV10-3 and J usage is TRBJ1-5; 8 nucleotides align to TRBD1. The ends lost 10 bases at V and 5 bases at J; junction bases unmatched: 13. From germline, CDR1 is ENHRY and CDR2 SYGVKD. This CDR3 is built from 15 residues. CDR3 in amino acids: CATGNLQQGDQPQHF. CDR3 nucleotides: TGTGCCACCGGGAACTTACAACAGGGGGATCAGCCCCAGCATTTT.